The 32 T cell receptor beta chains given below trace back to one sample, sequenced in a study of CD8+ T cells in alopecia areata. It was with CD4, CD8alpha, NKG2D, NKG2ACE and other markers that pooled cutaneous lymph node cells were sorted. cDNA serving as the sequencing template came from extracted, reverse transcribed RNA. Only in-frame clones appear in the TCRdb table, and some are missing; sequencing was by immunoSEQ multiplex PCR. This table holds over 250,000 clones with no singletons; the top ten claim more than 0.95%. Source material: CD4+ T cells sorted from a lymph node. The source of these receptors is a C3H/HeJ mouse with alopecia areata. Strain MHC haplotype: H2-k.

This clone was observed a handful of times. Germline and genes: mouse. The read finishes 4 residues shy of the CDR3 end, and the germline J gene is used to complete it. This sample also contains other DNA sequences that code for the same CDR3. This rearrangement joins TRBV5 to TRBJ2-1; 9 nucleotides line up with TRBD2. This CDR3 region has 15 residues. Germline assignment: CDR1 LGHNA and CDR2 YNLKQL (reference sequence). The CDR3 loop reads CASSQDGGAGAEQFF. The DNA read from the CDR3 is TGTGCCAGCAGCCAAGATGGGGGGGCGGGGGCT.

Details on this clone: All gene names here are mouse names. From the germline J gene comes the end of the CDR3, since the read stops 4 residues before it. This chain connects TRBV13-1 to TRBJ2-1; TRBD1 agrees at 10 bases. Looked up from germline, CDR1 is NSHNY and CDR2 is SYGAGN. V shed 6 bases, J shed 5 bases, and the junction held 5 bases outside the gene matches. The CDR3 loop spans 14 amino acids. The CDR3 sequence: CASMGDRGNAEQFF. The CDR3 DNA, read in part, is TGTGCCAGCATGGGGGACAGGGGAAATGCT.

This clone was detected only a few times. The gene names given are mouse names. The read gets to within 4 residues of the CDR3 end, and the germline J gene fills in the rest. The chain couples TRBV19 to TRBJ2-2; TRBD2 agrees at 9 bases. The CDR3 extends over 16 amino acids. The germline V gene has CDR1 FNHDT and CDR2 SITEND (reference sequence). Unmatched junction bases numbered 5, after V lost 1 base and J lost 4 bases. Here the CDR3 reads CASSIPTGGFTGQLYF. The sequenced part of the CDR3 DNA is TGTGCCAGCAGTATACCCACTGGGGGGTTCACCGGG.

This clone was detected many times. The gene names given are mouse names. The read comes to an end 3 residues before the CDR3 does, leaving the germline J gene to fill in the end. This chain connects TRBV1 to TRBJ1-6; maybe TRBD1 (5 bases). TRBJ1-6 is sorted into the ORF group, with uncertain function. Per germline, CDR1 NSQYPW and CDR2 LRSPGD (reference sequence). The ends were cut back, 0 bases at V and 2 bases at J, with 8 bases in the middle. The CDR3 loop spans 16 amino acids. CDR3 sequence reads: CTCSADLGAYNSPLYF. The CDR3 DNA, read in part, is TGCACCTGCAGTGCAGATCTGGGGGCCTATAATTCGCCC.

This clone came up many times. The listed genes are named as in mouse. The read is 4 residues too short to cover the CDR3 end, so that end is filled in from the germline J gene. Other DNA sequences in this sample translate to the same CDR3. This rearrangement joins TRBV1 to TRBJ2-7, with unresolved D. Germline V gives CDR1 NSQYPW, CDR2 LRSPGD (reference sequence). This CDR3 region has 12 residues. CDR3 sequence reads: CTCSARQYEQYF. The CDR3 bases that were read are TGCACCTGCAGTGCTCGACAATAT. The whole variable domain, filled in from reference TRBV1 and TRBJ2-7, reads VTLLEQNPRWRLVPRGQAVNLRCILKNSQYPWMSWYQQDLQKQLQWLFTLRSPGDKEVKSLPGADYLATRVTDTELRLQVANMSQGRTLYCTCSARQYEQYFGPGTRLTVL.

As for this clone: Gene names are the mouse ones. Partial CDR3 DNA: TGCACCTGCAGTGAGGGACAATTTTAT. Protein: CTCSEGQFY. The whole CDR3 protein is CTCSEGQFYEQYF. This chain connects TRBV1 to TRBJ2-7; a weak D match, TRBD1 (6 bases). The read comes to an end 4 residues before the CDR3 does, leaving the germline J gene to fill in the end. Germline lookup yields CDR1 NSQYPW and CDR2 LRSPGD (reference sequence). The length of the CDR3 is 13 residues. Based on the CDR3 plus reference TRBV1 and TRBJ2-7, the full variable domain is VTLLEQNPRWRLVPRGQAVNLRCILKNSQYPWMSWYQQDLQKQLQWLFTLRSPGDKEVKSLPGADYLATRVTDTELRLQVANMSQGRTLYCTCSEGQFYEQYFGPGTRLTVL.

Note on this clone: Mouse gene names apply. CDR3 region: CASSGGTETSQNTLYF. CDR3 DNA (partial): TGTGCCAGCAGTGGCGGGACAGAGACTAGTCAAAAC. The chain employs TRBV13-1 and TRBJ2-4; TRBD1 matches 7 bases. The CDR3 extends 4 residues past the end of the read, so its final part is completed from the germline J gene. J gave up 0 bases and V 3 bases, and 7 bases lay outside the gene matches. Germline loops: CDR1 NSHNY, CDR2 SYGAGN. The CDR3 length is 16 residues.

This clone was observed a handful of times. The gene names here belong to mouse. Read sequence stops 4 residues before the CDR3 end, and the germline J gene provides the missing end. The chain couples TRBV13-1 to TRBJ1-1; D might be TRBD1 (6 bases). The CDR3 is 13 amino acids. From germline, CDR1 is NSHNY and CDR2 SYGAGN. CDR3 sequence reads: CASSEPGQSEVFF. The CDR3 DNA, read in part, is TGTGCCAGCAGTGAGCCGGGACAATCA.

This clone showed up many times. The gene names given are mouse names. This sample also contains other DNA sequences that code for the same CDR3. The CDR3 reads CASSGDRNYAEQFF. CDR3 DNA (partial): TGTGCCAGCAGTGGGGACAGGAACTATGCT. The chain is built from TRBV13-1 and TRBJ2-1, with TRBD1 matching 8 bases. The read finishes 4 residues shy of the CDR3 end, and the germline J gene is used to complete it. Germline CDR1 is NSHNY and CDR2 is SYGAGN. The CDR3 is made up of 14 amino acids. The V and J ends lost 3 bases and 1 base, in that order; junction bases with no gene match: 0.

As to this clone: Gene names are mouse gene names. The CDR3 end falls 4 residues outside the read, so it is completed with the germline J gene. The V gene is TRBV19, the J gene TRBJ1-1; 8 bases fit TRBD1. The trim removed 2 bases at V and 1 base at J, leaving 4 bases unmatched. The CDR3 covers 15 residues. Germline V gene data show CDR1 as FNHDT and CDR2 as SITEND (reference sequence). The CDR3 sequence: CASSITGGKNTEVFF. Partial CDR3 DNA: TGTGCCAGCAGTATCACAGGGGGAAAAAACACA.

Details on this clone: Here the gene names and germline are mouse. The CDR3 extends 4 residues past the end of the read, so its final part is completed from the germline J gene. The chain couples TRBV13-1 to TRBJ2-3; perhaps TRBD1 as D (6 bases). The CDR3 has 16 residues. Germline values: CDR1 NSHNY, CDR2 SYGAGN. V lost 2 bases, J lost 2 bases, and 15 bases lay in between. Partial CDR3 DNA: TGTGCCAGCAGTGACCCCCACAGGGAGGCTGCAGAA. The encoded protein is CASSDPHREAAE. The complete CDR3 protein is CASSDPHREAAETLYF.

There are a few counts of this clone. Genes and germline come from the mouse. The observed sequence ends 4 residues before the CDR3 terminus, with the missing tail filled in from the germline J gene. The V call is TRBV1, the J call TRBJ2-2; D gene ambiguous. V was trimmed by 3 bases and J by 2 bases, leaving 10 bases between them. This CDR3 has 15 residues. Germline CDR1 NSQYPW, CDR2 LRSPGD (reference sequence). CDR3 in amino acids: CTCSAAGLNTGQLYF. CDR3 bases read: TGCACCTGCAGTGCTGCAGGCCTTAACACCGGG.

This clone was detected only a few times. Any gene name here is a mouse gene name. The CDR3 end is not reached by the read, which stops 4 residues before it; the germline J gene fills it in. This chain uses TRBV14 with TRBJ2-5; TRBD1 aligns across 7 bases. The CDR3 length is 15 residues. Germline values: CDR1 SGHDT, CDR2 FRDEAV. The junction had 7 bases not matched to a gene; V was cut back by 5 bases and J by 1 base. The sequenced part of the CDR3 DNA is TGTGCCAGCAGGCCCACAGGGGTGGACCAAGAC. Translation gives CASRPTGVDQD. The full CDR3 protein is CASRPTGVDQDTQYF.

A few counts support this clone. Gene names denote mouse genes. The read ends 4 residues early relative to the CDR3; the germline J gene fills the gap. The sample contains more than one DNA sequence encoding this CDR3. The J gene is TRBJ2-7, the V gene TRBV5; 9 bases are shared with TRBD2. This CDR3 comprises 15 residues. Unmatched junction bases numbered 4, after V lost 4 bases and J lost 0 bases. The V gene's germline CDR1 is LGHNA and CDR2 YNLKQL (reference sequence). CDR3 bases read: TGTGCCAGCAGCCCCGGACTGGGGAGCTCCTAT. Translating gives CASSPGLGSSY. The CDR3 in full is CASSPGLGSSYEQYF.

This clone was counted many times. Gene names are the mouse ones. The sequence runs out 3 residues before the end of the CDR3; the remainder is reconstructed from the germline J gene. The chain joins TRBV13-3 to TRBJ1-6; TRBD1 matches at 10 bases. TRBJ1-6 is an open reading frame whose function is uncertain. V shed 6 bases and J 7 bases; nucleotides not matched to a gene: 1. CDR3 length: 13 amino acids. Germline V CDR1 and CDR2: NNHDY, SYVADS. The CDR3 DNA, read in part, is TGTGCCAGCAAGGGACAGGGGAATTCGCCC. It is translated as CASKGQGNSP. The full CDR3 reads CASKGQGNSPLYF.

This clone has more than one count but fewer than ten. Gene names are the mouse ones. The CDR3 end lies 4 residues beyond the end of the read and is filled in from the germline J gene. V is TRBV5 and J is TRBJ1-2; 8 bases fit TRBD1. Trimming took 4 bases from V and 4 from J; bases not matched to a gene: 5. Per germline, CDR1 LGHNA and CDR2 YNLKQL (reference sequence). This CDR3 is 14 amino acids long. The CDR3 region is CASSPGGAGSDYTF. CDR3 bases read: TGTGCCAGCAGCCCAGGGGGCGCCGGCTCC.

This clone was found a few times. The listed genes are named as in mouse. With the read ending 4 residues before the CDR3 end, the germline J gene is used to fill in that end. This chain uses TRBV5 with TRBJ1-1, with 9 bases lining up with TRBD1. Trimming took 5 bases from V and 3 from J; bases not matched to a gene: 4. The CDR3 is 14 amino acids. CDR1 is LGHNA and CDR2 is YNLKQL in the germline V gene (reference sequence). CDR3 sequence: CASSEQGADTEVFF. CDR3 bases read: TGTGCCAGCAGCGAACAGGGGGCGGACACA.

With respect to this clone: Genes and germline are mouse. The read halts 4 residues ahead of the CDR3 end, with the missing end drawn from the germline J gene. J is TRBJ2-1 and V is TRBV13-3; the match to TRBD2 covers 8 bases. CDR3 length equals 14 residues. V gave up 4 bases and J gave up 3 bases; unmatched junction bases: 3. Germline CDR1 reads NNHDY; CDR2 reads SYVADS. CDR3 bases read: TGTGCCAGCAGTAAGACTGGGGTCTATGCT. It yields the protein CASSKTGVYA. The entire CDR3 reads CASSKTGVYAEQFF.

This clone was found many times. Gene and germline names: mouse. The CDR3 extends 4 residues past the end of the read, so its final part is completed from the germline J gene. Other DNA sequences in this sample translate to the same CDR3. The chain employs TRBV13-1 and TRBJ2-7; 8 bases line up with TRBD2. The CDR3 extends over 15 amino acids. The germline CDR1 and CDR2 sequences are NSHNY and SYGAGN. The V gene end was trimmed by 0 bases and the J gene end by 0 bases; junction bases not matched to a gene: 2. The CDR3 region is CASSDAGGSSYEQYF. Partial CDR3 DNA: TGTGCCAGCAGTGATGCTGGGGGGAGCTCCTAT.

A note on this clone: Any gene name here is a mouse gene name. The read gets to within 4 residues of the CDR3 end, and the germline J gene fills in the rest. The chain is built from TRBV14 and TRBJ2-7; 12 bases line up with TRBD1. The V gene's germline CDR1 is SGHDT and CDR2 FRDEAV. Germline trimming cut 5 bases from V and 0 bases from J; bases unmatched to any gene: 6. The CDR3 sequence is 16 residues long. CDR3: CASSRPGQGASYEQYF. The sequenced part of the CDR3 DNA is TGTGCCAGCAGCCGTCCGGGACAGGGGGCCTCCTAT.

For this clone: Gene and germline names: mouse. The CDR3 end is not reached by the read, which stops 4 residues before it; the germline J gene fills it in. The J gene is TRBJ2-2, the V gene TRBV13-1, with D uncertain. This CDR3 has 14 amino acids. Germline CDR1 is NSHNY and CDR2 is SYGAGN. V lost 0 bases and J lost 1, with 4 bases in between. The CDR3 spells CASSDDRNTGQLYF. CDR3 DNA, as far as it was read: TGTGCCAGCAGTGATGACAGAAACACCGGG.

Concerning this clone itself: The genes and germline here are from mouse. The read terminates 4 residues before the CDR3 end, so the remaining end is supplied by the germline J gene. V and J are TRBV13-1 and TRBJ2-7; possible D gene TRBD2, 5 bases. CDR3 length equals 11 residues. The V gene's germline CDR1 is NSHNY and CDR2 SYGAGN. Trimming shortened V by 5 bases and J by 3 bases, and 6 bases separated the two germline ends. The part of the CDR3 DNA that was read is TGTGCCAGCAGGGACTTCTAT. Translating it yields CASRDFY. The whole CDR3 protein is CASRDFYEQYF.

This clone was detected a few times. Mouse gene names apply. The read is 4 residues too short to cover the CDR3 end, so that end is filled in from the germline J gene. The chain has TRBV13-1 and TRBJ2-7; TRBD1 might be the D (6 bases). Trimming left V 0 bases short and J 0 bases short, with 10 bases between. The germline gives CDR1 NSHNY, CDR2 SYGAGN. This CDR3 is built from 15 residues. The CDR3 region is CASSDARTVSYEQYF. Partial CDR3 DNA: TGTGCCAGCAGTGATGCCCGGACAGTCTCCTAT.

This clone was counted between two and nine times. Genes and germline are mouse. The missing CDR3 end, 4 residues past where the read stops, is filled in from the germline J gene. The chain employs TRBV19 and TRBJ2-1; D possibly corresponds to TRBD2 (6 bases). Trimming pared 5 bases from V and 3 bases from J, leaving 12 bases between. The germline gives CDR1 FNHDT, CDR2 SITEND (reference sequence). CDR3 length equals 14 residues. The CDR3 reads CASSRDLIYAEQFF. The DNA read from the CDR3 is TGTGCCAGCAGCCGGGACTTAATCTATGCT.

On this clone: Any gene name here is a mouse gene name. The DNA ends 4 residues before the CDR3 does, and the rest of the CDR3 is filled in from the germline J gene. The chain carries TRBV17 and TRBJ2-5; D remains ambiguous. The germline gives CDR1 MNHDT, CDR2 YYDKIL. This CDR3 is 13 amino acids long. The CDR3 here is CASSRKKEDTQYF. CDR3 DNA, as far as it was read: TGTGCTAGCAGTAGGAAGAAGGAAGAC.

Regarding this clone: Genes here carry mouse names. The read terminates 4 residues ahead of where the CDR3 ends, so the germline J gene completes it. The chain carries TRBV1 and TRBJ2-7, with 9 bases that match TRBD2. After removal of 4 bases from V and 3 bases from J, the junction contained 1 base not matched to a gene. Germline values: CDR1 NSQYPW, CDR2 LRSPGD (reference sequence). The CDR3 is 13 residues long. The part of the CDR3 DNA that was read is TGCACCTGCAGTGTCTGGGGGGGCTAT. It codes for CTCSVWGGY. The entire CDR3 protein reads CTCSVWGGYEQYF.

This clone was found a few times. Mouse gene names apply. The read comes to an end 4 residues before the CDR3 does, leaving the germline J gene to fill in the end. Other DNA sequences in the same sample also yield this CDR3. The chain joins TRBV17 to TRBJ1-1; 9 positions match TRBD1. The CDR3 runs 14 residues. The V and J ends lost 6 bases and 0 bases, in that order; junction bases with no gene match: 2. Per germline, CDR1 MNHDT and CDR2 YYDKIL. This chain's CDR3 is CASRQGATNTEVFF. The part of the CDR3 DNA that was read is TGTGCTAGCAGACAGGGGGCCACAAACACA.

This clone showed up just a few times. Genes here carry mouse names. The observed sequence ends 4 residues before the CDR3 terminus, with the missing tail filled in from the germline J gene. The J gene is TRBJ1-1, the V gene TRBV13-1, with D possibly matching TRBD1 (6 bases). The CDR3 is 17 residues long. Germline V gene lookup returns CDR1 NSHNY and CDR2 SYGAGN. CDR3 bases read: TGTGCCAGCAGTGAGTCCCGGGACTGGGGGGGCGCAGGA. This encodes CASSESRDWGGAG. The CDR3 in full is CASSESRDWGGAGEVFF.

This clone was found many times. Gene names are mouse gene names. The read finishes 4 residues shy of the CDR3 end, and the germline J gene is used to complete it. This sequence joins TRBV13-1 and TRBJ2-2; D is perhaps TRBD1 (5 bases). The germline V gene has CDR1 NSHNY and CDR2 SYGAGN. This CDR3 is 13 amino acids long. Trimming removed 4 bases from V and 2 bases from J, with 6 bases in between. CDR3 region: CASSPGNTGQLYF. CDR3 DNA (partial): TGTGCCAGCAGTCCAGGGAACACCGGG.

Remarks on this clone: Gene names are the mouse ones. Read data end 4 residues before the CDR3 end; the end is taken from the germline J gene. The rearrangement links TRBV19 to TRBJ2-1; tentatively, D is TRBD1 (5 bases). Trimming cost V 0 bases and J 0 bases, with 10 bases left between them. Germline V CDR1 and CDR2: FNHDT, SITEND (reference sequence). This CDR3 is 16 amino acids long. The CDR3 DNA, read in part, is TGTGCCAGCAGTATAGCCCCGACAGCTAACTATGCT. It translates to CASSIAPTANYA. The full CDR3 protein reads CASSIAPTANYAEQFF. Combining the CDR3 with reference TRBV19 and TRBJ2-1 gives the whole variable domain GGIITQTPKFLIGQEGQKLTLKCQQNFNHDTMYWYRQDSGKGLRLIYYSITENDLQKGDLSEGYDASREKKSSFSLTVTSAQKNEMAVFLCASSIAPTANYAEQFFGPGTRLTVL.

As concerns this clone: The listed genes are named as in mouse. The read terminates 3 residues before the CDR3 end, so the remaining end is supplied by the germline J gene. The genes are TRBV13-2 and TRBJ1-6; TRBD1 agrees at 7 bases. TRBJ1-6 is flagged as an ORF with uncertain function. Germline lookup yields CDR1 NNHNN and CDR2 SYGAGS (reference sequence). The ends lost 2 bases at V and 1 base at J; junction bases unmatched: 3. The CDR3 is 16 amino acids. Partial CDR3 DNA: TGTGCCAGCGGTGAGAACAGGGGCTCCTATAATTCGCCC. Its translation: CASGENRGSYNSP. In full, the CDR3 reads CASGENRGSYNSPLYF.

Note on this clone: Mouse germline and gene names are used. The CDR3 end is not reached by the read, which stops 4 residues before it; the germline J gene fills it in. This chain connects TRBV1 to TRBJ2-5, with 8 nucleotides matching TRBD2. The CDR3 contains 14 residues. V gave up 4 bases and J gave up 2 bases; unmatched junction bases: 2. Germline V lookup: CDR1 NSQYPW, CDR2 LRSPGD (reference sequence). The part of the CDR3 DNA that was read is TGCACCTGCAGTGGACTGGGGCTCCAAGAC. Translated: CTCSGLGLQD. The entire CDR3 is CTCSGLGLQDTQYF.